This is a list of T cell receptor beta chains from one sample in a study of patients and donors after allogeneic stem cell transplantation. One entry per CDR3 protein results from TCRdb running MiXCR on the RT-PCR reads. The table lists 150,000 to 200,000 distinct CDR3 sequences, approximately 41% of them singletons. The source material was blood, either unsorted or a sorted T cell fraction (not recorded which). The receptors come from a human donor who was either an allogeneic HSCT recipient or a stem cell or donor lymphocyte infusion donor (not recorded which). It is not recorded whose cells these are; they may come from a transplant donor. The CDR3 runs from the conserved cysteine through the conserved F or W. Each record gives: clone size, V gene, D gene, J gene, CDR3 DNA, CDR3 protein. The D gene is left open where the match is weak. Some rows have no size entry. The others give once, few or many, or a class for an expanded clone.

NA	TRBV6-2/TRBV6-3	NA	TRBJ1-5	TGTGCCAGCAGTTACGCCGGGACCCGTCAGCCCCAGCATTTT	CASSYAGTRQPQHF
NA	TRBV7-9	TRBD1	TRBJ1-1	TGTGCCAGCAGCTGGAGACCGGGACAGGGTGACACTGAAGCTTTCTTT	CASSWRPGQGDTEAFF
NA	TRBV6-5	TRBD1	TRBJ2-7	TGTGCCAGCAGTTACTCCAGGGACAGGGGGACCTACGAGCAGTACTTC	CASSYSRDRGTYEQYF
once	TRBV5-1	NA	TRBJ2-7	TGCGCCAGCAGCTTGAGTAGTACCGAGCAGTACTTC	CASSLSSTEQYF
few	TRBV9	TRBD2	TRBJ2-3	TGTGCCAGCAGTAAAGCGGGGGGCGGCACAGATACGCAGTATTTT	CASSKAGGGTDTQYF
once	TRBV20-1	TRBD2	TRBJ2-2	TGCAGTGCTAGGGCTAGCGGGAGGGCGAACACCGGGGAGCTGTTTTTT	CSARASGRANTGELFF
NA	TRBV5-6	NA	TRBJ2-6	TGTGCCAGCAGCTGGGGATCCTCTGGGGCCAACGTCCTGACTTTC	CASSWGSSGANVLTF
NA	TRBV6-5	NA	TRBJ1-1	TGTGCCAGCTCCACCTCCGCGGACACTGAAGCTTTCTTT	CASSTSADTEAFF
few	TRBV6-5	NA	TRBJ1-2	TGTGCCAGCAGGCCGGGATCTAACTATGGCTACACCTTC	CASRPGSNYGYTF
NA	TRBV24-1	NA	TRBJ2-5	TGTGCCACCAGTGAACCAGGATACGGGACCCAGTACTTC	CATSEPGYGTQYF
NA	TRBV30	NA	TRBJ1-1	TGTGCCTGGATAAAAACTGAAGCTTTCTTT	CAWIKTEAFF
few	TRBV4-3	TRBD1	TRBJ1-1	TGCGCCAGCAGCGACCGACAGGGAGAAGGGTCGGAAGCTTTCTTT	CASSDRQGEGSEAFF
NA	TRBV3-1	NA	TRBJ1-2	TGTGCCAGCAGCCCCGTGGGAAACAATGGCTACACCTTC	CASSPVGNNGYTF
NA	TRBV18	NA	TRBJ1-1	TGTGCCAGCTCCCAACAGGGTGTTACTGAAGCTTTCTTT	CASSQQGVTEAFF
NA	TRBV12-3/TRBV12-4	TRBD1	TRBJ1-5	TGTGCCAGCAGAAGGACAGGGTGGGTTCAGCCCCAGCATTTT	CASRRTGWVQPQHF
NA	TRBV28	NA	TRBJ1-1	TGTGCCAGCAGCGGGACACCGAAGACTGAAGCTTTCTTT	CASSGTPKTEAFF
NA	TRBV28	TRBD1	TRBJ2-6	TGTGCCAGCAGGGGACAGGGCTCATCTGGGGCCAACGTCCTGACTTTC	CASRGQGSSGANVLTF
NA	TRBV7-9	NA	TRBJ2-7	TGTGCCAGCAGCTTAGCGCAGGGCCGAGTTTACGAGCAGTACTTC	CASSLAQGRVYEQYF
NA	TRBV12-3/TRBV12-4	TRBD2	TRBJ2-7	TGTGCCAGCAGTTTCCCCAATCGACTAGCGGGGACCTACGAGCAGTACTTC	CASSFPNRLAGTYEQYF
NA	TRBV20-1	NA	TRBJ2-7	TGCAGTGCTTTTCCCCGGGGGACCTACGAGCAGTACTTC	CSAFPRGTYEQYF
few	TRBV25-1	NA	TRBJ1-2	TGTGCCAGCTCACCTCTAGACAGCTATGGCTACACCTTC	CASSPLDSYGYTF
few	TRBV19	NA	TRBJ2-4	TGTGCCAGTAGTATAGCTAGTGGCGATACGGGTTTAGCCAAAAACATTCAGTACTTC	CASSIASGDTGLAKNIQYF
NA	TRBV5-1	TRBD1	TRBJ1-2	TGCGCCAGCAGCCAGGGACAGTCAACCTATGGCTACACCTTC	CASSQGQSTYGYTF
few	TRBV12-3/TRBV12-4	NA	TRBJ2-2	TGTGCCACCACCCTCGGCGGCAGGAACACCGGGGAGCTGTTTTTT	CATTLGGRNTGELFF
few	TRBV15	NA	TRBJ1-4	TGTGCCACCAGCAGAGCCGCGGGACGGACTAATGAAAAACTGTTTTTT	CATSRAAGRTNEKLFF
NA	TRBV6-2/TRBV6-3	NA	TRBJ2-2	TGTGCCAGCATGGGCCCGAAAGGGGCCGGGGAGCTGTTTTTT	CASMGPKGAGELFF
NA	TRBV10-3	TRBD1	TRBJ1-2	TGTGCCATCAGCGATTCCGGGACAGGGATATACTATGGCTACACCTTC	CAISDSGTGIYYGYTF
NA	TRBV29-1	NA	TRBJ1-1	TGCAGCGTTCTCCGCCAGGGACGGCTTTTAACAGGGAACACTGAAGCTTTCTTT	CSVLRQGRLLTGNTEAFF
NA	TRBV6-6	TRBD1	TRBJ1-1	TGTGCCAGCAGTTGGTCCCCGACAGGGACGAACACTGAAGCTTTCTTT	CASSWSPTGTNTEAFF
NA	TRBV4-2	TRBD1	TRBJ1-2	TGTGCCAGCAGCCAAGGCGGCCAGGGGGTTACCTATGGCTACACCTTC	CASSQGGQGVTYGYTF
few	TRBV29-1	NA	TRBJ1-2	TGCAGCGTTGACCGTCTTTCAGGCAGTGTGTATGGCTACACCTTC	CSVDRLSGSVYGYTF
NA	TRBV7-9	NA	TRBJ2-1	TGTGCCAGCAGCACATCCGGGCTCCCCGACCGAGAGTTCTTC	CASSTSGLPDREFF
NA	TRBV5-6	TRBD2	TRBJ2-3	TGTGCCAGCAGTCTTCTAGCGGGAGTGGGGCGCACAGATACGCAGTATTTT	CASSLLAGVGRTDTQYF
NA	TRBV28	NA	TRBJ1-5	TGTGCCAGCAGCGTACAGGGCGGGCGGAATCAGCCCCAGCATTTT	CASSVQGGRNQPQHF
once	TRBV16	NA	TRBJ2-1	TGTGCCAGCAGCCAAGCAAGTAACAATGAGCAGTTCTTC	CASSQASNNEQFF
few	TRBV28	NA	TRBJ1-5	TGTGCCAGCAGTTTATGGGTAATCGAACAGTTCCGAGGTAGCAATCAGCCCCAGCATTTT	CASSLWVIEQFRGSNQPQHF
NA	TRBV3-1	TRBD2	TRBJ2-7	TGTGCCAGCAGCCAATGGACAGGACTAGCGGGAAAGCAGGGCGATATCGGCGAGCAGTACTTC	CASSQWTGLAGKQGDIGEQYF
NA	TRBV24-1	TRBD2	TRBJ2-5	TGTGCCACCAGTGATCCGGGACTAGCGGGAGGAAGAGAGACCCAGTACTTC	CATSDPGLAGGRETQYF
few	TRBV6-5	NA	TRBJ1-3	TGTGCCAGCAGAACCGGGACGGGGCCCTTCGGGGGAAACACCATATATTTT	CASRTGTGPFGGNTIYF
NA	TRBV21-1	NA	TRBJ2-1	TGTGCCAGCAGCAAAGGCCCCGGGCCTAAAGCCGGCGATGAGCAGTTCTTC	CASSKGPGPKAGDEQFF